This TCR beta chain came from a study of cytomegalovirus exposure and HLA in healthy donors. The overall study: In a later analysis, the approximately 120 validation repertoires were reported to have used the same platform as the roughly 610 first-cohort repertoires.

The CDR3 extends over 14 amino acids. Germline CDR1 SGHNT, CDR2 YYREEE (reference sequence). Unmatched junction bases numbered 5, after V lost 3 bases and J lost 3 bases. On this clone itself: Its matching antigen is unknown.

Notes on the study in general: The study recorded 150 to 200 TCR beta chains that were cytomegalovirus-associated.

Repertoires were generated with immunoSEQ multiplex PCR, while TCRdb's copy carries only in-frame clones and drops some. This table has tens of thousands of clones, approximately 90% appearing once. The genes are TRBV5-4 and TRBJ2-5, with 7 bases lining up with TRBD1. This TCR was sampled from a young man in good health and CMV-seronegative. Sequenced: PBMCs. The CDR3 loop reads CASSWGQIEETQYF. In nucleotides, the CDR3 is TGTGCCAGCAGCTGGGGACAGATCGAAGAGACCCAGTACTTC. The complete variable domain, with remaining parts taken from reference TRBV5-4 and TRBJ2-5, reads ETGVTQSPTHLIKTRGQQVTLRCSSQSGHNTVSWYQQALGQGPQFIFQYYREEENGRGNFPPRFSGLQFPNYSSELNVNALELDDSALYLCASSWGQIEETQYFGPGTRLLVL.